These 20 T cell receptor delta chains came from one sample sequenced in a study of γδ T cells in repeated Plasmodium falciparum infection (dated by TCRdb to the early 2020s). Libraries were built with multiplex PCR. TCRdb lists the instrument as Illumina MiSeq. TCRdb reanalyzed the public reads with the CATT caller, and identical DNA sequences were merged afterwards. This sample comprises over 55,000 delta-chain clones, around 1.7% of them detected only once. Approximately 16% of the sample goes to the ten largest clones. Vgamma9/Vdelta2+ and Vdelta2-negative gammadelta T cell populations were flow-sorted from peripheral blood mononuclear cells for bulk TCR repertoire analysis. Material: gamma-delta T cells from blood. The receptors were gathered from a pool of human donors (malaria-infected and uninfected, not separated).

This clone was detected many times. For this DNA, TCRdb reports the protein of a much larger clone, which diverges at residue 9, most likely from a read error; the protein presented here is translated directly from the DNA. The chain combines TRDV1 with TRDJ1; no clear D. Germline-derived CDR1 and CDR2 are TSWWSYY and QGS. The V end was cut by 1 base, the J end by 0 bases, with 21 bases between. There are 19 residues in the CDR3. The CDR3 loop reads CALGERFTQTLVYTDKLIF. The CDR3 coding sequence is TGTGCTCTTGGGGAACGATTTACTCAAACCCTCGTGTACACCGATAAACTCATCTTT.

This clone was observed many times. This chain joins TRDV1 and TRDJ1, with D tentatively TRDD3 (5 bases). This CDR3 region has 16 residues. Trimming removed 2 bases at V and 9 bases at J, with 22 bases between. CDR1 is TSWWSYY and CDR2 is QGS in the germline V gene. The CDR3 region has the DNA TGTGCTCTTGGGGAAGGGTCCGTTTTGGGGAAACGAGAACTCATCTTT. This encodes CALGEGSVLGKRELIF.

This clone was recorded at least ten times. This probably arose from a read error, given a far larger clone one base away. Within the sample, other DNA sequences also encode this same CDR3. This chain connects TRDV1 to TRDJ1; 13 bases align to TRDD3. The CDR3 length is 28 residues. Trimming at V came to 0 bases and at J to 0 bases, leaving 34 bases not matched to a gene. Germline CDR1 reads TSWWSYY; CDR2 reads QGS. CDR3 in DNA: TGTGCTCTTGGGGAACTTAGCCATGGGTTCCTAAGGGAGCCGTACTGGGGGATACGTAGGGCGTACACCGATAAACTCATCTTT. Translating gives CALGELSHGFLREPYWGIRRAYTDKLIF.

Comments on this clone: TCRdb assigns this DNA the protein of a much larger clone, which departs from its translation at residue 8; this likely reflects a read error, and the protein shown comes from translating the DNA. The chain has TRDV1 and TRDJ1; 8 nucleotides agree with TRDD3. CDR3 length: 21 amino acids. Trimming at V came to 5 bases and at J to 5 bases, leaving 28 bases not matched to a gene. CDR1 TSWWSYY and CDR2 QGS come from the germline V gene. The CDR3 sequence: CALGNLRTPSPGGHTGDKLIF. CDR3 nucleotides: TGTGCTCTTGGGAACCTTAGGACCCCCTCTCCTGGGGGACACACTGGGGATAAACTCATCTTT.

At least ten counts were recorded for this clone. The mismatch at residue 13 between this DNA's translation and the TCRdb protein of a much larger clone likely reflects a read error; the protein shown is translated from the DNA. This chain uses TRDV2 with TRDJ1, with 8 nucleotides matching TRDD3. Losses at the gene ends were 0 bases for V and 6 bases for J; bases not matched to a gene: 14. This CDR3 contains 17 residues. Germline V gene lookup returns CDR1 GEAIGNYY and CDR2 EKD. CDR3 in amino acids: CACDTERGYFRTNKLIF. CDR3 DNA: TGTGCCTGTGACACCGAGAGGGGATACTTTCGGACCAATAAACTCATCTTT.

This clone was found many times. A read error likely explains why the TCRdb protein, taken from a much larger clone, differs from this DNA's translation at residue 4; the protein shown is translated from the DNA. The rearrangement joins TRDV1 to TRDJ1; tentative D call: TRDD3 (5 bases). TCRdb gives no J gene; it was assigned here by matching the DNA to germline. CDR1 and CDR2 from the germline V gene are TSWWSYY and QGS. The CDR3 loop spans 17 amino acids. V was clipped by 7 bases and J by 1 base, with 22 bases between them. The CDR3 region is CALEETYLGTATDKLIF. The CDR3 DNA reads TGTGCTCTTGAGGAGACATACTTGGGGACGGCCACCGATAAACTCATCTTT.

On this clone itself: TCRdb lists the protein of a much larger clone for this DNA, which differs at residue 3, so this is likely a read error; the protein given here is translated from the DNA itself. This rearrangement joins TRDV1 to TRDJ1, with D maybe TRDD3 (6 bases). The germline V gene encodes CDR1 TSWWSYY and CDR2 QGS. The CDR3 sequence is 17 residues long. The CDR3 DNA follows: TGTGCTCCTGGGGAACTAACCCCCGTTCCCGTGGGCGATAAACTCATCTTT. It encodes CAPGELTPVPVGDKLIF.

In this sample, this clone turned up a few times. TCRdb has a much larger clone's protein, which differs at residue 15 from the translation of this DNA, likely because of a read error; what is shown is the protein translated from the DNA. The J gene is TRDJ1, the V gene TRDV1; possibly TRDD2 for D (6 bases). Per the germline V gene, CDR1 is TSWWSYY and CDR2 is QGS. The V gene lost 1 base and the J gene lost 0 bases, with 27 bases spanning the gap. The CDR3 is 21 amino acids. CDR3 sequence reads: CALGERVILRPSGFHTDKLIF. In DNA form, the CDR3 reads TGTGCTCTTGGGGAACGGGTTATCCTACGCCCCTCAGGGTTTCACACCGATAAACTCATCTTT.

This clone was counted at least ten times. Since a far larger clone is one base different, this is likely a read error. Other DNA sequences from this sample encode an identical CDR3 as well. The V gene is TRDV1, the J gene TRDJ1, with 7 bases identical to TRDD3. The CDR3 covers 19 residues. In germline, CDR1 is TSWWSYY, CDR2 QGS. In DNA, the CDR3 is TGTGCTCTTGGGGAACATAAGGCGGACTGGGGTGCTCGGGTCGATAAGCTCATCTTT. Translating gives CALGEHKADWGARVDKLIF.

With respect to this clone: TCRdb attributes to this sequence the protein of a much larger clone, which differs from the DNA translation at residue 19; a read error is likely, and the protein displayed is translated from the DNA. Other DNA sequences from this sample encode an identical CDR3 as well. The chain combines TRDV1 with TRDJ1, with TRDD3 matching 13 bases. The germline V gene has CDR1 TSWWSYY and CDR2 QGS. The CDR3 has 22 amino acids. The DNA of the CDR3 is TGTGCTCTTGGGGAACTGGGATCAAGCCGTACTGGGGGATACGTCGACACCGATAGACTCATCTTT. This gives the protein CALGELGSSRTGGYVDTDRLIF.

This clone was observed at least ten times. TCRdb records a much larger clone's protein for this DNA, with a difference at residue 3 that likely arises from a read error; the protein given is the translation of the DNA. V and J are TRDV3 and TRDJ1; D gene ambiguous. The CDR3 has 18 residues. Germline V gives CDR1 TVYSNPD, CDR2 GDNSRS (reference sequence). CDR3 sequence: CALRSPNLRRSQVDKLIF. The CDR3 DNA is TGTGCCCTTAGGTCCCCCAATCTCCGGCGGAGTCAAGTCGATAAACTCATCTTT. The whole variable domain, filled in from reference TRDV3 and TRDJ1, reads CDKVTQSSPDQTVASGSEVVLLCTYDTVYSNPDLFWYRIRPDYSFQFVFYGDNSRSEGADFTQGRFSVKHILTQKAFHLVISPVRTEDSATYYCALRSPNLRRSQVDKLIFGKGTRVTVEP.

Regarding this clone: A read error is the likely source, as a far larger clone sits one nucleotide away. Additional DNA sequences in this sample encode the identical CDR3. The chain carries TRDV1 and TRDJ1; 8 bases align to TRDD3. The J gene, left out of TCRdb, was set here by checking the DNA against germline. The CDR3 runs 21 residues. The germline CDR1 and CDR2 sequences are TSWWSYY and QGS. V lost 2 bases and J lost 4; bases outside the gene matches: 24. CDR3 bases: TGTGCTCTTGGGGAATCACTGTCCTATGGGCCCCTCTGGGGGAGATTCGATAAACTCATCTTT. Its translation: CALGESLSYGPLWGRFDKLIF.

This clone has only a few counts. TCRdb's listed protein matches a much larger clone and diverges from this DNA's translation at residue 8, likely through a read error; the protein shown comes from the DNA. This rearrangement joins TRDV1 to TRDJ1, with 13 positions matching TRDD3. The J gene was missing in TCRdb and was found by matching the end of the DNA to germline. Per germline, CDR1 TSWWSYY and CDR2 QGS. CDR3 length: 23 amino acids. The junction had 20 bases not matched to a gene; V was cut back by 0 bases and J by 1 base. Written as DNA, the CDR3 is TGTGCTCTTGGGGAACTGAAGACCTTCTACTGGGGGATACGGGCTCTAGGCACCGATAAACTCATCTTT. Its translation: CALGELKTFYWGIRALGTDKLIF.

In regard to this clone: This DNA translates differently at residue 4 from the TCRdb protein, which is that of a much larger clone; a read error is likely, and the protein shown is the DNA's own translation. The V gene is TRDV3, the J gene TRDJ1; no reliable D call. The J gene, left out of TCRdb, was set here by checking the DNA against germline. The germline V and J ends were trimmed by 4 bases and 4 bases, with 10 bases remaining between them. Germline CDR1 and CDR2: TVYSNPD and GDNSRS (reference sequence). The CDR3 totals 11 residues. This chain's CDR3 is CACSTGDKLIF. Written as DNA, the CDR3 is TGTGCCTGTAGTACCGGCGATAAACTCATCTTT.

This clone occurred many times. A far larger clone differs by one base, so this is likely a read error. Other DNA sequences in the sample encode the same CDR3. This chain links TRDV1 with TRDJ1, with TRDD3 matching 10 bases. This CDR3 has 20 residues. Germline trimming cut 6 bases from V and 5 bases from J; bases unmatched to any gene: 24. Germline V lookup: CDR1 TSWWSYY, CDR2 QGS. The CDR3: CALGDYHNYWGMYSTDKLIF. The CDR3 DNA reads as TGTGCTCTTGGTGACTACCACAATTACTGGGGGATGTATTCCACTGATAAACTCATCTTT.

In the case of this clone: TCRdb attributes to this sequence the protein of a much larger clone, which differs from the DNA translation at residue 12; a read error is likely, and the protein displayed is translated from the DNA. The V call is TRDV1, the J call TRDJ1, with TRDD2 identical over 8 bases. The J gene is absent in TCRdb and was assigned here via DNA matching to germline. The CDR3 is made up of 20 amino acids. J lost 0 bases, V lost 2 bases, and 17 bases had no gene match. The germline CDR1 and CDR2 sequences are TSWWSYY and QGS. The CDR3 DNA reads TGTGCTCTTGGGGAAATCCTTCCTAAGCACTGGAGGCTCTACACCGATAAACTCATCTTT. As protein: CALGEILPKHWRLYTDKLIF.

Worth noting for this clone: The TCRdb record carries a much larger clone's protein, which differs from this DNA's translation at residue 3; a read error is the likely cause, and the protein listed here is the DNA translation. V and J are TRDV1 and TRDJ1, with 11 nucleotides matching TRDD3. Germline loops: CDR1 TSWWSYY, CDR2 QGS. The CDR3 spans 19 residues. DNA for the CDR3: TGTGCTCCTGGGGAACTAGGCTGGGGGATACCCTCATACACCGATAAACTCATCTTT. This translates into CAPGELGWGIPSYTDKLIF.

As regards this clone: This likely traces to a read error, being one base from a far larger clone. This sample also contains other DNA sequences that code for the same CDR3. The J gene is TRDJ1, the V gene TRDV1; TRDD3 aligns across 7 bases. TCRdb lists no J gene, so it was determined here by aligning the DNA to germline. This CDR3 region has 22 residues. The ends lost 4 bases at V and 0 bases at J; junction bases unmatched: 26. Germline V lookup: CDR1 TSWWSYY, CDR2 QGS. The CDR3: CALGAPVGPDWGILTYTDKLIF. The CDR3 bases are TGTGCTCTTGGGGCCCCTGTTGGGCCTGACTGGGGAATATTGACGTACACCGATAAACTCATCTTT.

This clone was detected a few times. The protein that TCRdb holds for this DNA derives from a much larger clone and differs from the translated DNA at residue 4, which likely indicates a read error; the protein shown here is translated from the DNA. The chain is built from TRDV1 and TRDJ1; 11 nucleotides match TRDD3. Assignment of the J gene here rests on matching the DNA to germline, because TCRdb gives none. The CDR3 length is 21 residues. CDR1 is TSWWSYY, CDR2 QGS, per germline. CDR3 sequence reads: CALRELHPTPDGGYDPDKLIF. The CDR3 nucleotides are TGTGCTCTTAGGGAACTTCACCCTACCCCAGATGGGGGATACGACCCCGATAAACTCATCTTT.

This clone was recorded many times. A far larger clone is only one base removed, so a read error is likely. This sample also contains other DNA sequences that code for the same CDR3. The chain employs TRDV1 and TRDJ1; 7 nucleotides align to TRDD3. Germline lookup yields CDR1 TSWWSYY and CDR2 QGS. CDR3 length: 22 residues. The CDR3, as DNA: TGTGCTCTTGGGGTGGTGGTCGATACCCCGCGGTTATACTGGGGTTATACCGACAAACTCATCTTT. Its protein product is CALGVVVDTPRLYWGYTDKLIF.